Described below is a single TCR beta chain sequence and its context. Its antigen is unknown. The assay was immunoSEQ multiplex PCR, and TCRdb's table has in-frame clones only and misses some. The sample includes over a million clones, more than 95% seen only once; the top ten take 1% to 1.5%. This sample was included in a study of shared clonotypes between healthy human individuals. General observations from the study: Memory subsets generally showed smaller estimated richness than naive subsets did. Clonotype sharing across several donors was observed for 4% to 5.5% of naive CD4 clonotypes.

The CDR3 has 15 residues. Trimming took off 2 bases at V and 6 bases at J, with 13 bases between the two ends. The germline gives CDR1 MDHEN, CDR2 SYDVKM. Adult donors, all healthy and HIV-negative, had no recent acute infections or vaccinations. A CD45RA+ naive subset and a CD45RA-negative memory subset were split from CD4+ cells. The rearrangement links TRBV28 to TRBJ1-4; a weak D match, TRBD1 (5 bases). The clonotype comes from a man younger than 40 in good health. Specimen: naive CD4+ T cells sorted from blood. Subset indicated: CD45RA+ positively selected. CDR3 DNA: TGTGCCAGCAGTTTAGGGGGGGTAGTGTATGAAAAACTGTTTTTT. As protein: CASSLGGVVYEKLFF.